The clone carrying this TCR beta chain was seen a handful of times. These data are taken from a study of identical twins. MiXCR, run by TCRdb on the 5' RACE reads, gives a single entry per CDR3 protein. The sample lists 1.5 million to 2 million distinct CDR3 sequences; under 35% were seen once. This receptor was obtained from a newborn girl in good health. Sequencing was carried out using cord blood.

This CDR3 reads CASGRAHEQYF. The CDR3 DNA follows: TGTGCTAGTGGTCGCGCCCACGAGCAGTACTTC. The chain combines TRBV12-5 with TRBJ2-7; D unresolved. The V gene's germline CDR1 is LGHNT and CDR2 FRNRAP. This CDR3 contains 11 residues. V was clipped by 5 bases and J by 5 bases, with 7 bases between them.